One sample yielded the 23 T cell receptor beta chains listed below, sequenced in a study of PD-L1 blockade in urothelial cancer. The assay was immunoSEQ multiplex PCR, and TCRdb's table has in-frame clones only and misses some. The sample carries about 52,000 clones, approximately 84% recorded once. The specimen was PBMCs, collected around atezolizumab (anti-PD-L1) treatment. Receptors originate from a man in his forties with urothelial cancer.

V and J are TRBV28 and TRBJ2-7; 9 bases fit TRBD2. Germline trimming cut 9 bases from V and 3 bases from J; bases unmatched to any gene: 9. Germline V lookup: CDR1 MDHEN, CDR2 SYDVKM. This CDR3 is 14 amino acids long. CDR3 in amino acids: CASRTGLAVYEQYF. CDR3 nucleotide sequence: TGTGCCAGTCGGACGGGACTAGCAGTCTACGAGCAGTACTTC.

V is TRBV30 and J is TRBJ2-7; 13 nucleotides match TRBD2. V shed 4 bases and J 0 bases; nucleotides not matched to a gene: 9. CDR3 length: 17 amino acids. Germline CDR1 is GTSNPN and CDR2 is SVGIG (reference sequence). The CDR3 nucleotides read TGTGCCTGGAAAGGACTAGCGGGAGAGGGCCCCTCCTACGAGCAGTACTTC. This codes for CAWKGLAGEGPSYEQYF.

V is TRBV21-1 and J is TRBJ2-1; TRBD2, the table's D call, lacks a check against the DNA. TRBV21-1 is a recognized pseudogene. The CDR3 runs to 15 residues. CDR3 nucleotide sequence: TGTGCCAGCTCCCCCGGTGATAGCTCCTACAATGAGCAGTTCTTC. Amino acid sequence: CASSPGDSSYNEQFF.

The rearrangement uses TRBV19 and TRBJ2-4; tentatively, D is TRBD1 (6 bases). CDR1 and CDR2 (germline): LNHDA, SQIVND (reference sequence). Trimming pared 7 bases from V and 2 bases from J, leaving 18 bases between. This CDR3 contains 16 residues. The CDR3 coding sequence is TGTGCCAGTACCACCCCAGGGGATGGTACCAAAAACATTCAGTACTTC. Encoded protein: CASTTPGDGTKNIQYF.

J is TRBJ2-7 and V is TRBV6-1, with 8 positions matching TRBD1. There are 14 residues in the CDR3. Germline V gene lookup returns CDR1 MNHNS and CDR2 SASEGT. J lost 0 bases, V lost 4 bases, and 2 bases had no gene match. Written as DNA, the CDR3 is TGTGCCAGCAGTGCGGACAGGGACTCCTACGAGCAGTACTTC. This encodes CASSADRDSYEQYF.

The V and J genes are TRBV28 and TRBJ2-2; 11 bases match TRBD2. The CDR3 is 18 amino acids. The J segment lost 7 bases and the V segment lost 4 bases, leaving 14 bases of the junction unmatched. Germline loops: CDR1 MDHEN, CDR2 SYDVKM. CDR3 nucleotide sequence: TGTGCCAGCAGTTCCCTGGTTAGCGGGAGGGCCAGGAGCGGGGAGCTGTTTTTT. Translating it yields CASSSLVSGRARSGELFF.

The chain joins TRBV12-5 to TRBJ2-2; a weak D match, TRBD1 (6 bases). V shed 8 bases and J shed 0 bases, with 13 bases lying between them. The CDR3 sequence is 15 residues long. Germline values: CDR1 LGHNT, CDR2 FRNRAP. The CDR3, as DNA: TGTGCTAGTAGCCGGGGACAACCGAACACCGGGGAGCTGTTTTTT. Translating gives CASSRGQPNTGELFF.

The J gene is TRBJ1-2, the V gene TRBV5-4, with TRBD1 matching 9 bases. The germline gives CDR1 SGHNT, CDR2 YYREEE (reference sequence). V was pared by 3 bases and J by 8 bases, with 11 bases of the junction left unmatched. The CDR3 has 15 amino acids. The CDR3 is CASSSRDRAFEGYTF. The DNA for the CDR3 is TGTGCCAGCAGCTCGAGGGACAGGGCTTTTGAGGGCTACACCTTC.

The V and J genes are TRBV7-2 and TRBJ2-1, with 9 bases lining up with TRBD2. CDR1 SGHTA and CDR2 FQGNSA come from the germline V gene. The CDR3 length is 16 residues. V trimming: 3 bases; J trimming: 8 bases; junction bases outside the gene matches: 11. CDR3 loop: CASSLKMIAGAHEQFF. The CDR3, as DNA: TGTGCCAGCAGCTTGAAGATGATAGCGGGAGCCCATGAGCAGTTCTTC.

V usage is TRBV11-2 and J usage is TRBJ2-1, with 9 bases lining up with TRBD2. Per germline, CDR1 SGHAT and CDR2 FQNNGV. The CDR3 is made up of 18 amino acids. V dropped 5 bases and J dropped 5; count of bases not matched to a gene: 16. Here the CDR3 reads CASSRARAGGSLNNEQFF. CDR3 sequence (DNA): TGTGCCAGCAGCCGAGCACGAGCGGGAGGATCCCTGAACAATGAGCAGTTCTTC.

This clone was counted once. The rearrangement links TRBV30 to TRBJ1-2; D gene unclear. Germline V gives CDR1 GTSNPN, CDR2 SVGIG (reference sequence). The CDR3 runs to 14 residues. V lost 5 bases to trimming and J lost 4 bases, with 17 bases between them. CDR3 DNA: TGTGCCTGGGCTGTGGTCCAGAATTCCTATGGCTACACCTTC. It specifies CAWAVVQNSYGYTF. The full variable domain, with the rest looked up from reference TRBV30 and TRBJ1-2, is SQTIHQWPATLVQPVGSPLSLECTVEGTSNPNLYWYRQAAGRGLQLLFYSVGIGQISSEVPQNLSASRPQDRQFILSSKKLLLSDSGFYLCAWAVVQNSYGYTFGSGTRLTVV.

The chain employs TRBV7-9 and TRBJ2-2, with D possibly TRBD2 on 6 matching bases. Between the trimmed V and J ends, which lost 5 bases and 6 bases, there was a span of 10 bases. Germline V gene data show CDR1 as SEHNR and CDR2 as FQNEAQ (reference sequence). The CDR3 is made up of 13 amino acids. CDR3 bases: TGTGCCAGCAGCCCATCGGGGGCCGGGGAGCTGTTTTTT. It yields the protein CASSPSGAGELFF.

This clone was seen a handful of times. This chain links TRBV9 with TRBJ1-1; 7 bases fit TRBD1. V gave up 2 bases and J gave up 0 bases; unmatched junction bases: 1. CDR3 length: 14 residues. CDR1 is SGDLS and CDR2 is YYNGEE in the germline V gene. DNA of the CDR3: TGTGCCAGCAGCGTGGGACAGCTGAACACTGAAGCTTTCTTT. As protein: CASSVGQLNTEAFF.

Here the CDR3 DNA reads TGTGCCAGCAGCCGACCGGGACAGGGGCGGTGGACTGAAGCTTTCTTT. It is translated as CASSRPGQGRWTEAFF. The chain recombines TRBV7-9 with TRBJ1-1; TRBD1 matches at 10 bases. The CDR3 has 16 residues. V shed 5 bases and J 5 bases; nucleotides not matched to a gene: 11. Germline V CDR1 and CDR2: SEHNR, FQNEAQ (reference sequence).

The V gene is TRBV19, the J gene TRBJ2-7, with unresolved D. V lost 4 bases and J lost 6, with 10 bases in between. This CDR3 region has 12 residues. Germline V lookup: CDR1 LNHDA, CDR2 SQIVND (reference sequence). The CDR3 loop reads CASSNLLGEQYF. Here the CDR3 DNA reads TGTGCCAGTAGTAATCTCCTCGGCGAGCAGTACTTC.

The chain employs TRBV5-4 and TRBJ2-7, with D perhaps TRBD1 (5 bases). Germline CDR1 reads SGHNT; CDR2 reads YYREEE (reference sequence). This CDR3 has 15 residues. Trimming removed 2 bases from V and 3 bases from J, with 15 bases in between. The CDR3 region is CASSLAGRGSYEQYF. The CDR3 DNA reads TGTGCCAGCAGCTTAGCAGGAAGGGGCAGCTACGAGCAGTACTTC.

V gene TRBV6-1 combines with J gene TRBJ1-2, with 8 bases aligning to TRBD1. The V and J ends lost 3 bases and 7 bases, in that order; junction bases with no gene match: 7. Germline CDR1 reads MNHNS; CDR2 reads SASEGT. The CDR3 is 14 amino acids. CDR3: CASSEARTGFGYTF. The DNA for the CDR3 is TGTGCCAGCAGTGAGGCGAGGACAGGGTTTGGCTACACCTTC.

This chain links TRBV27 with TRBJ1-4; D unclear. CDR1 and CDR2 (germline): MNHEY, SMNVEV (reference sequence). The CDR3 covers 14 residues. The V end was cut by 3 bases, the J end by 0 bases, with 5 bases between. The CDR3 region has the DNA TGTGCCAGCAGTTTTCCTGCAACTAATGAAAAACTGTTTTTT. Its translation is CASSFPATNEKLFF.

This clone was seen a single time. The V call is TRBV11-2, the J call TRBJ2-2; possibly TRBD2 for D (6 bases). Germline V gene sequence: CDR1 SGHAT, CDR2 FQNNGV. This CDR3 spans 14 amino acids. The V end lost 4 bases, the J end lost 5 bases, and 11 bases lay between the germline ends. CDR3 amino acids: CASSSRGRTGELFF. The DNA for the CDR3 is TGTGCCAGCAGCTCCCGTGGGAGGACCGGGGAGCTGTTTTTT. Variable domain in full (rest from reference TRBV11-2 and TRBJ2-2): EAGVAQSPRYKIIEKRQSVAFWCNPISGHATLYWYQQILGQGPKLLIQFQNNGVVDDSQLPKDRFSAERLKGVDSTLKIQPAKLEDSAVYLCASSSRGRTGELFFGEGSRLTVL.

The rearrangement links TRBV6-6 to TRBJ2-7, with 7 bases lining up with TRBD2. Germline CDR1 MNHNY, CDR2 SVGAGI (reference sequence). The V gene end was trimmed by 7 bases and the J gene end by 4 bases; junction bases not matched to a gene: 7. The CDR3 spans 13 residues. CDR3: CASNIRGGYEQYF. In DNA, the CDR3 is TGTGCCAGCAATATTCGGGGAGGGTACGAGCAGTACTTC.

The J gene is TRBJ1-5, the V gene TRBV19, with TRBD1 matching 10 bases. The CDR3 totals 14 residues. Germline loops: CDR1 LNHDA, CDR2 SQIVND (reference sequence). V shed 6 bases, J shed 4 bases, and the junction held 3 bases outside the gene matches. The CDR3 DNA follows: TGTGCCAGTAGACTGGACAGGGGGAATCAGCCCCAGCATTTT. It encodes CASRLDRGNQPQHF.

This chain links TRBV5-6 with TRBJ1-4; D is possibly TRBD1 (6 bases). Germline CDR1 is SGHDT and CDR2 is YYEEEE. V was pared by 4 bases and J by 2 bases, with 18 bases between. This CDR3 is built from 17 residues. CDR3 DNA: TGTGCCAGCAGCCGGTGGATGGGGGCTCGCACTAATGAAAAACTGTTTTTT. Translation: CASSRWMGARTNEKLFF.

This clone was detected only once. V gene TRBV11-2 combines with J gene TRBJ2-7; 8 bases fit TRBD2. From germline, CDR1 is SGHAT and CDR2 FQNNGV. Trimming removed 5 bases from V and 3 bases from J; junction bases left unmatched: 9. The CDR3 sequence is 15 residues long. DNA of the CDR3: TGTGCCAGCAGCCTACCTCCGGGGGGGAGCTACGAGCAGTACTTC. Its protein is CASSLPPGGSYEQYF.